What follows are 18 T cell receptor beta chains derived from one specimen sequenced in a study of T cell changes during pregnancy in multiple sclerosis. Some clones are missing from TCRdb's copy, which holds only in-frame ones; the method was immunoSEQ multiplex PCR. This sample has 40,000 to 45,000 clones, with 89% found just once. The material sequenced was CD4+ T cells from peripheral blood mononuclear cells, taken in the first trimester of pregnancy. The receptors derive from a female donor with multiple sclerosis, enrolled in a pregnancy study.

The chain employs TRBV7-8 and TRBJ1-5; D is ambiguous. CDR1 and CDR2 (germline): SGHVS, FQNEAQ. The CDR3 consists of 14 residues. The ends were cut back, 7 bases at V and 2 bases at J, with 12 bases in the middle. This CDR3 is CASTLREGNQPQHF. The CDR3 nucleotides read TGTGCCAGCACTCTCAGAGAGGGCAATCAGCCCCAGCATTTT. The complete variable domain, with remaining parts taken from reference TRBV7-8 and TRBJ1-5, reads GAGVSQSPRYKVAKRGQDVALRCDPISGHVSLFWYQQALGQGPEFLTYFQNEAQLDKSGLPSDRFFAERPEGSVSTLKIQRTQQEDSAVYLCASTLREGNQPQHFGDGTRLSIL.

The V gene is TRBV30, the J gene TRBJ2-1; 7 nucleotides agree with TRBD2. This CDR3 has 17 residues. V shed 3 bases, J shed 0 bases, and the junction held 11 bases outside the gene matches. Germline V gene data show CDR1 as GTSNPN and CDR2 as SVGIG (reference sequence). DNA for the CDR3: TGTGCCTGGAGAGGCCAGAGCGGGAAGAGCTCCTACAATGAGCAGTTCTTC. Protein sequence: CAWRGQSGKSSYNEQFF.

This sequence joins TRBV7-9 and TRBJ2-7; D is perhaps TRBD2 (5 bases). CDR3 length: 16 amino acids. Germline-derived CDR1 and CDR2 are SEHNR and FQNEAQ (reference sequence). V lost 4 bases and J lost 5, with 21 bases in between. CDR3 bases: TGTGCCAGCAGCTCCCCCGGACGGGGAAGACGGCACGAGCAGTACTTC. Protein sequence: CASSSPGRGRRHEQYF.

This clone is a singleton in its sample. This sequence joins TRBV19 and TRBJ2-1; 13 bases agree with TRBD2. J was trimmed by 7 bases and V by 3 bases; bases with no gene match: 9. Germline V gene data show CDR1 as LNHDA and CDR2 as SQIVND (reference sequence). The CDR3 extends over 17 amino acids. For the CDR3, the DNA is TGTGCCAGTAGTATCCCTCCACTAGCGGGAGGGCCGAATGAGCAGTTCTTC. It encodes CASSIPPLAGGPNEQFF.

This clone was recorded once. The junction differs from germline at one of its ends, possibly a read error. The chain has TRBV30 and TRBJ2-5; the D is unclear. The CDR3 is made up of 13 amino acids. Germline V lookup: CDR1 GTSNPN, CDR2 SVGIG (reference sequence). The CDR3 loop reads CAWSSPAREAQYF. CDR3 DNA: TGTGCCTGGAGCTCCCCTGCCCGAGAGGCCCAGTACTTC. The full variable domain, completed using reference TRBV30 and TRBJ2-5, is SQTIHQWPATLVQPVGSPLSLECTVEGTSNPNLYWYRQAAGRGLQLLFYSVGIGQISSEVPQNLSASRPQDRQFILSSKKLLLSDSGFYLCAWSSPAREAQYFGPGTRLLVL.

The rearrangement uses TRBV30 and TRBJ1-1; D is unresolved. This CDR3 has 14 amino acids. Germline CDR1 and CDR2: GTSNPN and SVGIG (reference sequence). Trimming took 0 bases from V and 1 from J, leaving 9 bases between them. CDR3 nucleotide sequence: TGTGCCTGGAGTGTACCCTCAGGGAACACTGAAGCTTTCTTT. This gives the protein CAWSVPSGNTEAFF. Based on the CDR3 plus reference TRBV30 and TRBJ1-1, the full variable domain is SQTIHQWPATLVQPVGSPLSLECTVEGTSNPNLYWYRQAAGRGLQLLFYSVGIGQISSEVPQNLSASRPQDRQFILSSKKLLLSDSGFYLCAWSVPSGNTEAFFGQGTRLTVV.

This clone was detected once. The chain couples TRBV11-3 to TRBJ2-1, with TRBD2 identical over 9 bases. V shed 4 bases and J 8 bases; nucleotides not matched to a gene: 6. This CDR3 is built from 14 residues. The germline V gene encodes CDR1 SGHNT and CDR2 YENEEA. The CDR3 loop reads CASSSGTSIHEQFF. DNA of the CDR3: TGTGCCAGCAGCTCCGGGACTAGCATCCATGAGCAGTTCTTC.

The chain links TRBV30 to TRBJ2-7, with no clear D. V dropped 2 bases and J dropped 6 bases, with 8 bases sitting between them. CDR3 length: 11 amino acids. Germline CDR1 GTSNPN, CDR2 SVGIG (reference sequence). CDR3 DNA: TGTGCCTGGAGTCACTCATCCGAGCAGTACTTC. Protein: CAWSHSSEQYF. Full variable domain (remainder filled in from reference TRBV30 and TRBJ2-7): SQTIHQWPATLVQPVGSPLSLECTVEGTSNPNLYWYRQAAGRGLQLLFYSVGIGQISSEVPQNLSASRPQDRQFILSSKKLLLSDSGFYLCAWSHSSEQYFGPGTRLTVT.

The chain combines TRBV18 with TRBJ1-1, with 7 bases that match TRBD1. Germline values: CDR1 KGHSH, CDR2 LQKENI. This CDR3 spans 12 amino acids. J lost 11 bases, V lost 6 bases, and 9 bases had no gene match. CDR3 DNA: TGTGCCAGCTCGGCGAGGGGGCAGGGGGCTTTCTTT. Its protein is CASSARGQGAFF.

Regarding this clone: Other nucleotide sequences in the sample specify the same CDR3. The CDR3, as DNA: TGTGCCAGCAGCTTAGGAGCGGGAGCAGATACGCAGTATTTT. Its translation is CASSLGAGADTQYF. The chain links TRBV7-2 to TRBJ2-3; the match to TRBD2 covers 8 bases. The CDR3 runs 14 residues. Germline values: CDR1 SGHTA, CDR2 FQGNSA. V lost 1 base and J lost 4; bases outside the gene matches: 1.

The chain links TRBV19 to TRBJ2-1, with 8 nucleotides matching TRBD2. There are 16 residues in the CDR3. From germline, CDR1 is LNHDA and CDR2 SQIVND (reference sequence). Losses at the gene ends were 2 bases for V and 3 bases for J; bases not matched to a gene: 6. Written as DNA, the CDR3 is TGTGCCAGTAGTATAAGTCTGGGGACTAGCTACAATGAGCAGTTCTTC. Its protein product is CASSISLGTSYNEQFF.

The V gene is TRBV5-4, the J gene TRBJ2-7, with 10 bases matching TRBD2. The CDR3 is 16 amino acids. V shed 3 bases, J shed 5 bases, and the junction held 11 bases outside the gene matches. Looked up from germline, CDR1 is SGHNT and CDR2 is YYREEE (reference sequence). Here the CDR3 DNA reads TGTGCCAGCAGCTCGTCTCCCACTAGCGGGACTCACGAGCAGTACTTC. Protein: CASSSSPTSGTHEQYF.

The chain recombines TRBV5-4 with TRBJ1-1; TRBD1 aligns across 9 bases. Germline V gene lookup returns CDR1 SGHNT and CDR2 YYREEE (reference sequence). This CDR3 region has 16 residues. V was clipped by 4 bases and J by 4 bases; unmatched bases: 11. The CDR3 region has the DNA TGTGCCAGCAGCAGCTCGGACAGGGGAGGGATCACTGAAGCTTTCTTT. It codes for CASSSSDRGGITEAFF.

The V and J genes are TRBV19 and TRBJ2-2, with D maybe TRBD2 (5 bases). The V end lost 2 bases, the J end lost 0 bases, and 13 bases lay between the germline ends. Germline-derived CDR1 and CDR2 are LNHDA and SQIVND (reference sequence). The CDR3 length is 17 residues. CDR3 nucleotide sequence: TGTGCCAGTAGTATAACGGGAAGAACCTCGAACACCGGGGAGCTGTTTTTT. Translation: CASSITGRTSNTGELFF.

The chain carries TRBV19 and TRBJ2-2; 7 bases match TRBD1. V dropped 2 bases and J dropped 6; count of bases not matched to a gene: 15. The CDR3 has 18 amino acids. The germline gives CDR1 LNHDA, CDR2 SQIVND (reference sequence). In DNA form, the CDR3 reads TGTGCCAGTAGTATATTACCGAACCGACAGGGAAAGGCCGGGGAGCTGTTTTTT. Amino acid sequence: CASSILPNRQGKAGELFF.

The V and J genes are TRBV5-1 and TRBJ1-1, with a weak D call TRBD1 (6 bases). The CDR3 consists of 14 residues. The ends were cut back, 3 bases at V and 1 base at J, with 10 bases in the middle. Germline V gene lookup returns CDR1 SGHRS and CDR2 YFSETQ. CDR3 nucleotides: TGCGCCAGCAGCTATCAGGACAGGAACACTGAAGCTTTCTTT. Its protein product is CASSYQDRNTEAFF.

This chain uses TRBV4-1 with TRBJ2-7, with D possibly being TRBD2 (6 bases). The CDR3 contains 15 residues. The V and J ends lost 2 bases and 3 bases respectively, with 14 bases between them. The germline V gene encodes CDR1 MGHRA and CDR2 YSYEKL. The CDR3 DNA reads TGCGCCAGCAGCCAACCGGGGACTTTGAACTACGAGCAGTACTTC. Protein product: CASSQPGTLNYEQYF.

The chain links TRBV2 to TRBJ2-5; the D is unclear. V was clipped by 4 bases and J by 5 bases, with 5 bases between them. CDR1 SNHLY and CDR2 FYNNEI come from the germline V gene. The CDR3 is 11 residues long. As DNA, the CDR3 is TGTGCCAGCAGTGCGGAGGAGACCCAGTACTTC. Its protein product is CASSAEETQYF.